This entry concerns a single TCR beta chain. The antigen remains undetermined. Sequencing was performed with immunoSEQ multiplex PCR; in TCRdb, only in-frame clones are kept and a portion is missing. In the table there are under 90,000 clones, about 88% of which are singletons. This entry comes from a study of identifying expanded T cells in peripheral blood. Findings of the study overall: Technical replicates showed around 1.3 changed clones; around two weeks roughly 16; four weeks 19. Variance in clone template counts between approximately two-week samples significantly increased with total template count across all healthy donors.

CDR1 is SGDLS and CDR2 is YYNGEE in the germline V gene. Deletions cut 0 bases from V and 2 bases from J, with 12 bases between. The CDR3 loop spans 15 amino acids. During the collection period, no donor immune events like infections were recorded. The V and J genes are TRBV9 and TRBJ2-7, with D perhaps assigned TRBD1 or TRBD2 (5 bases each). Sequenced material: blood. The clonotype comes from a person aged 18-70 years in good health. The CDR3 coding sequence is TGTGCCAGCAGCGTAGGTGGGACGGCAGCCTACGAGCAGTACTTC. Translated, it gives CASSVGGTAAYEQYF.